This note documents a single TCR beta chain sequence. Its antigen is unknown. Base qualities are not provided; no much larger clone lies one nucleotide away. The sample comes from a study of blood T cell repertoires in COVID-19 (dated by TCRdb to about 2020). In terms of the full investigation: Samples from collaborators originated in the United States, Italy and Spain and spanned both the acute and convalescent phases of COVID-19. The samples were drawn from the first 160 participants of the ongoing ImmuneRACE study and from 950 to 1,500 subjects provided by 6 global collaborators. A de-identified subject ID, COVID-19 status, age in years and sex were almost always included in the sample metadata. The material from the prospective study consisted of cDNA or gDNA derived from T cells, B-cell-depleted T cells, or PBMCs. A freely available public database, intended as a resource for researchers studying the immune response to SARS-CoV-2, is where the repertoires were released. Deeply sampled blood TCRbeta repertoires from subjects exposed to, actively infected with, or recovered from COVID-19 were included in the dataset. Where available, HLA class I and class II types were taken from metadata supplied by the sample provider and were not determined by assay-based typing.

V lost 6 bases and J lost 4 bases; the stretch between them is 12 bases long. The CDR3, from cysteine to phenylalanine, totals 13 residues. Solely the CDR3 DNA is kept, with 39 bases framed from the first base. The germline V gene supplies CDR1 KGHSH and CDR2 LQKENI. TCRbeta CDR3 regions were amplified from genomic DNA by means of the immunoSEQ Assay, a bias-controlled multiplex PCR. The authors processed their data as follows. The number of nucleated cells in each sample was estimated from the amplification of reference gene primers within the assay. Sequence reads were collapsed and filtered to measure the absolute abundance of every unique TCRbeta CDR3 rearrangement. For each sample, productive Simpson clonality was calculated as the square root of Simpson's diversity index across productive rearrangements. This immuneACCESS table, as held by TCRdb, lists in-frame sequences with V and J called but not all clones. Of the missing ones, under half trace to an unresolved V gene in checked studies; the others have no known cause. V and J calls and clone size are given by that table; D and trimming were obtained from the DNA. This sample holds about 22,000 clones; roughly 91% were observed only once. Roughly 2.5% of the sample belongs to the ten largest clones.

The collaborating institutions used their own protocols to collect whole blood in K2EDTA tubes. For TCRbeta analysis, collaborators shipped samples as frozen whole blood, isolated PBMCs, or DNA extracted from either of those sample types. What the research found in general, with its limitations: The quantity of clinical and demographic metadata differed by source and by participant and was supplied without curation.

Sequenced material: peripheral blood. The rearranged segments are TRBV18 and TRBJ1-1; the best D guess is TRBD1, with 5 bases matching. This sequence originates from a man between 65 and 85 years old with acute or convalescent COVID-19. The CDR3 amino acid sequence is: CASSPQGLTEAFF. The sequence in DNA is TGTGCCAGCTCCCCGCAGGGACTCACTGAAGCTTTCTTT.